This T cell receptor (beta chain) was sequenced in a study of OX40 agonist ivuxolimab in advanced cancers. This CDR3 is built from 16 residues. The germline gives CDR1 KGHSH, CDR2 LQKENI. Concerning this clone: Mismatch with germline at one junction end may stem from a read error.

The protocol was immunoSEQ multiplex PCR, while the TCRdb copy is restricted to in-frame clones and leaves out a portion. Counted here are about 14,000 clones, just under 90% occurring once; the ten biggest clones make up 6.5% to 8%. The chain carries TRBV18 and TRBJ1-3; D gene uncertain. The clonotype comes from an adult with an advanced solid tumor such as melanoma, head and neck, liver or kidney cancer. Material: CD4+ or CD8+ T cells sorted from blood, obtained in a trial of the OX40 agonist ivuxolimab. The CDR3 coding sequence is TGCGCCAGCTCACCCCTCACTGAGGGCTCTGGAAACACCATATATTTT. Amino acids: CASSPLTEGSGNTIYF.